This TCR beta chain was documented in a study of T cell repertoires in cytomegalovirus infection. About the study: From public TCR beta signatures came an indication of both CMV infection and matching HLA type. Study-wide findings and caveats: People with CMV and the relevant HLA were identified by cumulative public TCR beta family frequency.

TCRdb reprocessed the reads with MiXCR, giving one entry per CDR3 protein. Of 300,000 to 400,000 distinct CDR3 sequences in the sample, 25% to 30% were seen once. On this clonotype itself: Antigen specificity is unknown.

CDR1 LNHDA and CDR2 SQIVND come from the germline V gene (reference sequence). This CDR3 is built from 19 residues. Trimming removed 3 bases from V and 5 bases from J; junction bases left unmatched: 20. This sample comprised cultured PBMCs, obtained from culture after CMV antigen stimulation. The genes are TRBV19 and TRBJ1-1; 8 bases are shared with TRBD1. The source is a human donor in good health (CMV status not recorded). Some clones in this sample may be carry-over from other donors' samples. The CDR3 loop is CASSMNSPGGLTRSTEAFF. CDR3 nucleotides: TGTGCCAGTAGTATGAATAGTCCAGGGGGCCTAACTCGGTCTACTGAAGCTTTCTTT.